This T cell receptor (beta chain) was documented in a study of beta chain features in type 1 diabetes. Study summary: Researchers looked at some 99 million sorted cells across all samples.

Sequencing targeted expressed TCRB transcripts, as all isolated RNA had been reverse transcribed. Some 4 million reads on average were seen across naive, central memory and regulatory T cell samples. Here immunoSEQ multiplex PCR was the method, and the copy in TCRdb shows in-frame clones only, minus some. Here the sample spans about 330,000 clones, approximately 10% being singletons. This clone was seen a handful of times. The CDR3 is made up of 14 amino acids. Per the germline V gene, CDR1 is SQVTM and CDR2 is ANQGSEA. V shed 7 bases and J 8 bases; nucleotides not matched to a gene: 11. J is TRBJ2-1 and V is TRBV29-1; 10 bases are shared with TRBD2. The receptor was isolated from a woman younger than 45 in good health. The sequenced sample consisted of naive CD4+ T cells from blood. The CDR3 bases are TGCAGCGCCTCTAGCGGGAGATCAAGGGATGAGCAGTTCTTC. As protein: CSASSGRSRDEQFF.